This entry lists 30 T cell receptor beta chains sequenced from one sample in a study of cytotoxic CD8 clonotypes in ibrutinib-treated CLL. Method: immunoSEQ multiplex PCR; TCRdb's copy keeps in-frame clones and lacks some. The data contain 150,000 or so clones, roughly 86% of them seen just once; the ten biggest clones take up around 2.1%. Sample: PBMCs, taken after 12 months of ibrutinib treatment. The receptors derive from a human donor with chronic lymphocytic leukemia.

The J gene is TRBJ2-7, the V gene TRBV6-6, with D perhaps matching TRBD2 (5 bases). Trimming took 6 bases from V and 5 from J, leaving 17 bases between them. Looked up from germline, CDR1 is MNHNY and CDR2 is SVGAGI (reference sequence). This CDR3 is built from 14 residues. Written as DNA, the CDR3 is TGTGCCAGCAGGGAAGGACCGGGTAGCGACGAGCAGTACTTC. This codes for CASREGPGSDEQYF.

The rearrangement links TRBV18 to TRBJ2-1; 7 positions agree with TRBD1. The V gene's germline CDR1 is KGHSH and CDR2 LQKENI. The V gene end was trimmed by 0 bases and the J gene end by 7 bases; junction bases not matched to a gene: 9. This CDR3 is built from 16 residues. CDR3 nucleotides: TGTGCCAGCTCACCACCGTCCCAGGGGGAATCGAATGAGCAGTTCTTC. Its translation: CASSPPSQGESNEQFF.

This chain connects TRBV27 to TRBJ2-5; 7 nucleotides line up with TRBD2. The CDR3 has 17 residues. J was trimmed by 1 base and V by 5 bases; bases with no gene match: 13. Germline loops: CDR1 MNHEY, CDR2 SMNVEV (reference sequence). The CDR3 loop is CASSPFWGGRSQETQYF. Written as DNA, the CDR3 is TGTGCCAGCAGTCCGTTCTGGGGCGGGAGATCCCAAGAGACCCAGTACTTC.

This clone came up a few times. The genes are TRBV6-5 and TRBJ1-4; D is unresolved. The V gene lost 5 bases and the J gene lost 3 bases, with 10 bases spanning the gap. The CDR3 length is 14 residues. Germline CDR1 and CDR2: MNHEY and SVGAGI. CDR3 amino acids: CASSHSLANEKLFF. CDR3 bases: TGTGCCAGCAGTCATTCCCTGGCTAATGAAAAACTGTTTTTT.

The chain is built from TRBV7-6 and TRBJ1-1; D is unclear. This CDR3 spans 11 amino acids. Germline V gives CDR1 SGHVS, CDR2 FNYEAQ. Trimming cost V 5 bases and J 2 bases, with 3 bases left between them. The CDR3 nucleotides read TGTGCCAGCAGCGCAAACACTGAAGCTTTCTTT. Translation gives CASSANTEAFF.

The chain uses TRBV30 and TRBJ1-6; 7 bases are shared with TRBD1. The CDR3 totals 15 residues. V was pared by 8 bases and J by 0 bases, with 7 bases of the junction left unmatched. The germline V gene has CDR1 GTSNPN and CDR2 SVGIG (reference sequence). The CDR3, as DNA: TGTGCCACAAAACAGGGGAGCTCCTATAATTCACCCCTCCACTTT. It codes for CATKQGSSYNSPLHF.

The chain combines TRBV28 with TRBJ2-7; 7 bases match TRBD1. After removal of 7 bases from V and 4 bases from J, the junction contained 10 bases not matched to a gene. Germline V gene lookup returns CDR1 MDHEN and CDR2 SYDVKM. CDR3 length equals 14 residues. The CDR3 loop is CASNPTGTLYEQYF. As DNA, the CDR3 is TGTGCCAGCAATCCGACAGGGACCCTTTACGAGCAGTACTTC. Drawing the rest from reference TRBV28 and TRBJ2-7, the complete variable domain is DVKVTQSSRYLVKRTGEKVFLECVQDMDHENMFWYRQDPGLGLRLIYFSYDVKMKEKGDIPEGYSVSREKKERFSLILESASTNQTSMYLCASNPTGTLYEQYFGPGTRLTVT.

The CDR3 loop is CASSIPSGQRETQYF. In DNA form, the CDR3 reads TGTGCCAGCAGCATTCCTTCTGGACAGCGGGAGACCCAGTACTTC. V gene TRBV7-2 combines with J gene TRBJ2-5; weak D call: TRBD1 (6 bases). The CDR3 has 15 amino acids. The V gene's germline CDR1 is SGHTA and CDR2 FQGNSA. V lost 5 bases, J lost 5 bases, and 18 bases lay in between.

The chain carries TRBV6-6 and TRBJ2-5; D is ambiguous. The germline V and J ends were trimmed by 8 bases and 6 bases, with 10 bases remaining between them. The CDR3 is 11 residues long. Germline loops: CDR1 MNHNY, CDR2 SVGAGI (reference sequence). The CDR3 region is CASGVEKTQYF. CDR3 DNA sequence: TGTGCCAGCGGTGTCGAGAAGACCCAGTACTTC.

The chain combines TRBV2 with TRBJ2-5, with 7 bases matching TRBD1. After removal of 5 bases from V and 5 bases from J, the junction contained 8 bases not matched to a gene. The V gene's germline CDR1 is SNHLY and CDR2 FYNNEI. This CDR3 has 14 residues. The DNA of the CDR3 is TGTGCCAGCAGTCGACAGGGTCTATATGAGACCCAGTACTTC. Translated, it gives CASSRQGLYETQYF.

The chain links TRBV27 to TRBJ1-2, with D possibly being TRBD1 (6 bases). Looked up from germline, CDR1 is MNHEY and CDR2 is SMNVEV (reference sequence). This CDR3 is 15 amino acids long. The V gene lost 2 bases and the J gene lost 2 bases, with 12 bases spanning the gap. The chain's CDR3 is CASSLKGGGNYGYTF. The DNA of the CDR3 is TGTGCCAGCAGTTTAAAGGGGGGGGGAAACTATGGCTACACCTTC.

The gene calls are TRBV5-6 and TRBJ2-5; unclear D gene. Between the trimmed V and J ends, which lost 4 bases and 5 bases, there was a span of 15 bases. Per the germline V gene, CDR1 is SGHDT and CDR2 is YYEEEE. CDR3 length equals 14 residues. The CDR3 DNA reads as TGTGCCAGCAGCCTGCAGGCCAACGGGGAGACCCAGTACTTC. This sequence encodes CASSLQANGETQYF.

The V and J genes are TRBV11-2 and TRBJ1-1, with D possibly being TRBD1 (6 bases). The V gene's germline CDR1 is SGHAT and CDR2 FQNNGV. Trimming shortened V by 5 bases and J by 1 base, and 11 bases separated the two germline ends. This CDR3 comprises 14 residues. CDR3 DNA sequence: TGTGCCAGCAGCGCCTCGACAGGGAACACTGAAGCTTTCTTT. As protein: CASSASTGNTEAFF.

The rearrangement joins TRBV5-4 to TRBJ2-1; D not certain. CDR3 length: 10 residues. CDR1 is SGHNT, CDR2 YYREEE, per germline (reference sequence). Trimming left V 1 base short and J 12 bases short, with 5 bases between. The CDR3 sequence is CASSLYGQFF. The CDR3 DNA follows: TGTGCCAGCAGCTTGTACGGGCAGTTCTTC.

The V call is TRBV6-6, the J call TRBJ2-5; D assignment may be TRBD1 or TRBD2 (6 bases each). V was pared by 6 bases and J by 4 bases, with 9 bases between. CDR3 length: 12 residues. Germline V lookup: CDR1 MNHNY, CDR2 SVGAGI (reference sequence). The CDR3 reads CASRKGGETQYF. CDR3 nucleotide sequence: TGTGCCAGCAGAAAGGGGGGAGAGACCCAGTACTTC.

This clone has just a few counts. CDR3: CASSPRGVNEKLFF. CDR3 bases: TGCGCCAGCAGCCCTAGAGGGGTTAATGAAAAACTGTTTTTT. V gene TRBV5-1 combines with J gene TRBJ1-4; tentative D call: TRBD1 (5 bases). Germline V gene sequence: CDR1 SGHRS, CDR2 YFSETQ. This CDR3 is built from 14 residues. The V end was cut by 4 bases, the J end by 4 bases, with 11 bases between.

This chain connects TRBV29-1 to TRBJ2-7; a weak D match, TRBD1 (5 bases). The germline V and J ends were trimmed by 4 bases and 2 bases, with 9 bases remaining between them. The V gene's germline CDR1 is SQVTM and CDR2 ANQGSEA. This CDR3 comprises 12 residues. This CDR3 reads CSVAGATYEQYF. For the CDR3, the DNA is TGCAGCGTTGCTGGGGCTACCTACGAGCAGTACTTC.

V and J are TRBV19 and TRBJ1-1, with a weak D call TRBD1 (5 bases). Deletions cut 6 bases from V and 2 bases from J, with 16 bases between. This CDR3 has 15 amino acids. Germline CDR1 is LNHDA and CDR2 is SQIVND (reference sequence). The CDR3 protein is CASRVTGTENTEAFF. The CDR3 bases are TGTGCCAGTAGGGTTACCGGGACGGAAAACACTGAAGCTTTCTTT.

The rearrangement links TRBV19 to TRBJ2-3, with 7 bases identical to TRBD1. This CDR3 comprises 14 residues. After removal of 7 bases from V and 6 bases from J, the junction contained 10 bases not matched to a gene. Germline V gene data show CDR1 as LNHDA and CDR2 as SQIVND (reference sequence). The DNA of the CDR3 is TGTGCCAGTATCGAGACAGGGTTTAGGGATACGCAGTATTTT. Translation: CASIETGFRDTQYF.

This chain connects TRBV2 to TRBJ1-1, with D uncertain. Germline V gives CDR1 SNHLY, CDR2 FYNNEI. The CDR3 length is 13 residues. V lost 1 base, J lost 4 bases, and 7 bases lay in between. This CDR3 reads CASSEVEGTEAFF. The CDR3 DNA is TGTGCCAGCAGTGAAGTCGAGGGCACTGAAGCTTTCTTT.

This clone was seen a handful of times. The V and J genes are TRBV23-1 and TRBJ2-7; D not resolved. TRBV23-1 is an ORF, with its function uncertain. CDR3 length: 12 residues. V lost 0 bases and J lost 5, with 5 bases in between. CDR3 residues: CASSQSDNEQYF. As DNA, the CDR3 is TGCGCCAGCAGTCAATCCGACAACGAGCAGTACTTC.

A single count supports this clone. The chain joins TRBV7-9 to TRBJ2-7, with D hard to call. V lost 3 bases and J 1 base, leaving 7 bases between the germline ends. Germline V lookup: CDR1 SEHNR, CDR2 FQNEAQ (reference sequence). The CDR3 extends over 13 amino acids. CDR3 sequence reads: CASSFGSSYEQYF. As DNA, the CDR3 is TGTGCCAGCAGCTTTGGAAGTTCCTACGAGCAGTACTTC.

Ten or more counts support this clone. The chain couples TRBV6-1 to TRBJ2-7; a possible D gene is TRBD1 (5 bases). Germline V CDR1 and CDR2: MNHNS, SASEGT. Trimming removed 0 bases at V and 2 bases at J, with 23 bases between. The CDR3 covers 19 residues. The DNA of the CDR3 is TGTGCCAGCAGTGAAGCGCTTCCCGGGTACAGGCAAATGACCTACGAGCAGTACTTC. Translation gives CASSEALPGYRQMTYEQYF.

V is TRBV7-2 and J is TRBJ1-1; D is unclear. Germline assignment: CDR1 SGHTA and CDR2 FQGNSA. The germline V and J ends were trimmed by 10 bases and 0 bases, with 9 bases remaining between them. The CDR3 totals 12 residues. The CDR3 region is CAKTEMNTEAFF. The CDR3 nucleotides are TGTGCCAAAACCGAAATGAACACTGAAGCTTTCTTT.

The CDR3: CASSFQGWGSSGNTIYF. The CDR3 nucleotides read TGTGCCAGCAGCTTCCAGGGTTGGGGGAGCTCTGGAAACACCATATATTTT. The rearrangement uses TRBV7-2 and TRBJ1-3; a possible D gene is TRBD1 (5 bases). This CDR3 contains 17 residues. Trimming shortened V by 3 bases and J by 0 bases, and 15 bases separated the two germline ends. CDR1 and CDR2 (germline): SGHTA, FQGNSA.

This chain uses TRBV18 with TRBJ1-1; no clear D gene. This CDR3 is built from 13 residues. Trimming cost V 2 bases and J 1 base, with 5 bases left between them. In germline, CDR1 is KGHSH, CDR2 LQKENI. The CDR3 bases are TGTGCCAGCTCACCAAACAGGAACACTGAAGCTTTCTTT. It yields the protein CASSPNRNTEAFF.

The table lists this clone with a count of one. The chain uses TRBV7-3 and TRBJ2-1; D is unclear. The CDR3 runs 13 residues. Deletions cut 4 bases from V and 7 bases from J, with 11 bases between. In germline, CDR1 is SGHTA, CDR2 FQGTGA. The CDR3 sequence is CASSSDMGNEQFF. For the CDR3, the DNA is TGTGCCAGCAGCTCGGATATGGGGAATGAGCAGTTCTTC.

The chain recombines TRBV5-8 with TRBJ1-5, with D hard to call. Germline V gene sequence: CDR1 SGHTS, CDR2 YDEGEE. V lost 4 bases to trimming and J lost 1 base, with 18 bases between them. This CDR3 spans 17 amino acids. Here the CDR3 DNA reads TGTGCCAGCAGCGGCGGACGAGGAAGGTTAAGCAATCAGCCCCAGCATTTT. Amino acids: CASSGGRGRLSNQPQHF.

V and J are TRBV4-1 and TRBJ2-5, with 8 bases aligning to TRBD2. This CDR3 is built from 15 residues. Germline values: CDR1 MGHRA, CDR2 YSYEKL. The ends lost 4 bases at V and 5 bases at J; junction bases unmatched: 9. This chain's CDR3 is CASSRLRTSRETQYF. The CDR3 DNA is TGCGCCAGCAGCCGATTAAGGACTAGCAGGGAGACCCAGTACTTC.

The chain uses TRBV5-1 and TRBJ2-6; 11 bases are shared with TRBD2. The CDR3 sequence is 17 residues long. From germline, CDR1 is SGHRS and CDR2 YFSETQ. V lost 2 bases, J lost 2 bases, and 3 bases stayed unmatched. This CDR3 is CASSLSGLAAGANVLTF. The CDR3 DNA sequence: TGCGCCAGCAGCTTATCGGGACTAGCGGCTGGGGCCAACGTCCTGACTTTC.